This note documents a single TCR beta chain sequence. Its antigen is as yet unknown. The protocol was immunoSEQ multiplex PCR, while the TCRdb copy is restricted to in-frame clones and leaves out a portion. The table records about 190,000 clones, about 83% of them present only once. The data derive from a study of cytomegalovirus exposure and HLA in healthy donors. The wider study: The same platform used for the approximately 700 first-cohort repertoires was also used for the 95 to 150 validation repertoires, as a later analysis reported. Study-level points and caveats: Overall, around 150 TCR beta chains were annotated as cytomegalovirus-associated. Both high specificity and high sensitivity reportedly marked the classifier's diagnosis of cytomegalovirus status. Confirmation in vitro established that a few CMV-associated chains were specific for CMV antigens.

What was sequenced was PBMCs. The TCR originated in a woman aged 18-29 years in good health and CMV-seronegative.

CDR3 region: CASRTYRGTEAFF. Written as DNA, the CDR3 is TGTGCCAGCAGAACCTACAGGGGCACTGAAGCTTTCTTT. V is TRBV2 and J is TRBJ1-1, with 7 bases lining up with TRBD1. The V gene's germline CDR1 is SNHLY and CDR2 FYNNEI. CDR3 length: 13 amino acids. J lost 4 bases, V lost 6 bases, and 5 bases had no gene match.